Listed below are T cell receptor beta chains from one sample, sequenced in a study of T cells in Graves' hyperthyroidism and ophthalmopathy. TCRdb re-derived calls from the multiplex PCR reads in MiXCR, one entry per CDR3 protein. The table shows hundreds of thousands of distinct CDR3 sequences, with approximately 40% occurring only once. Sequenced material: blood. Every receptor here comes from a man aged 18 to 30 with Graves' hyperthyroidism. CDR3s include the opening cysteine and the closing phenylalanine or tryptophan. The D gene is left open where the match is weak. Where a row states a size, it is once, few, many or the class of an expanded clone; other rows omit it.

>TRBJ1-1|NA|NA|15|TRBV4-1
TGCGCCAGCAGCCGGGGCCGGACAGAGAACACTGAAGCTTTCTTT
CASSRGRTENTEAFF
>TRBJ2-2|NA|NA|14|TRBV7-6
TGTGCCAGCAGCCCCTCAGGGGAGGCCGGGGAGCTGTTTTTT
CASSPSGEAGELFF
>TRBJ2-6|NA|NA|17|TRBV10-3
TGTGCCATCAGTGAAGTCGGTCCGGGGTCTGGGGCCAACGTCCTGACTTTC
CAISEVGPGSGANVLTF
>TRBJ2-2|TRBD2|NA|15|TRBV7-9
TGTGCCAGCAGCTCATGGGGGGGTCACACCGGGGAGCTGTTTTTT
CASSSWGGHTGELFF
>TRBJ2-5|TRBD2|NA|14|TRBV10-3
TGTGCCATCGGGGGGACTAGCGCACAAGAGACCCAGTACTTC
CAIGGTSAQETQYF
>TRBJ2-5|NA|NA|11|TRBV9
TGTGCCACCGCCCTACAAGAGACCCAGTACTTC
CATALQETQYF
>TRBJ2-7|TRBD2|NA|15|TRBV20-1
TGCAGTCCCAGGAGGCGGGGAGGGACCATGCTCGAGCAGTACTTC
CSPRRRGGTMLEQYF
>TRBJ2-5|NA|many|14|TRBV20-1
TGCAGTGCTAGTCCGGGGGCTCCCCTGGAGACCCAGTACTTC
CSASPGAPLETQYF
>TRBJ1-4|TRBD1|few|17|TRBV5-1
TGCGCCAGCAGCTTGGTACAGGGGGCGATCGGAGGTGAAAAACTGTTTTTT
CASSLVQGAIGGEKLFF
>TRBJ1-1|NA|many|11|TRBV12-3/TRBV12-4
TGTGCCAGCAGTTCGGGGTTAATAGCTTTCTTT
CASSSGLIAFF
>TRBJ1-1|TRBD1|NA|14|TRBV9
TGTGCCAGCAGCGCCGGGACAGGGATCACTGAAGCTTTCTTT
CASSAGTGITEAFF
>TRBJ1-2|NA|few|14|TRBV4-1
TGCGCCAGCAGCCAAGAAGGTTTTCGCAATGGCTACACCTTC
CASSQEGFRNGYTF
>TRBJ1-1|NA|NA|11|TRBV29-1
TGCAGCGTGGAGAAGGACGGAAGAGCTTTCTTT
CSVEKDGRAFF
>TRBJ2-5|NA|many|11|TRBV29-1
TGCAGCGCGGGGGAGGAGGAGACCCAGTACTTC
CSAGEEETQYF
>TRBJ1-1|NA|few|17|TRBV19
TGTGCCAGTAGTATAGATGAGGACAGTATCATGAACACTGAAGCTTTCTTT
CASSIDEDSIMNTEAFF
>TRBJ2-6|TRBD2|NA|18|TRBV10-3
TGTGCCAGCAGTTACTCCAGCGGGAGGCCCCTCGGGGCCAACGTCCTGACTTTC
CASSYSSGRPLGANVLTF
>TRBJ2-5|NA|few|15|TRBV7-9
TGTGCCAGCAGCTTAGCTCCGAAGAACCAAGAGACCCAGTACTTC
CASSLAPKNQETQYF
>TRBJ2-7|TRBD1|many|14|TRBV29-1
TGCAGCGTAGAGGGGGACAGGGCCCCCTACGAGCAGTACTTC
CSVEGDRAPYEQYF
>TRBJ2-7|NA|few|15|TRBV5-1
TGCGCCAGCAGCTTGGTCGGACAGTCCTCCTACGAGCAGTACTTC
CASSLVGQSSYEQYF
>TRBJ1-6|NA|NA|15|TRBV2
TGTGCCAGCAGCTCCCAGGGGCAGGGTTGGTCACCCCTCCACTTT
CASSSQGQGWSPLHF
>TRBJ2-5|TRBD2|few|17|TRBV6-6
TGTGCCAGCAGTTCGTCGGGAGGGGCTAGCGGAGAAGAGACCCAGTACTTC
CASSSSGGASGEETQYF
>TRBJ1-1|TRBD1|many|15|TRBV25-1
TGTGCCAGCAGTGCCAACAGGGGACCGAACACTGAAGCTTTCTTT
CASSANRGPNTEAFF
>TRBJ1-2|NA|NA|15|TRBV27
TGTGCCAGCAGTTTATCCGGACTCCCGGATTATGGCTACACCTTC
CASSLSGLPDYGYTF
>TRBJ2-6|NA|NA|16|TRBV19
TGTGCCAGTAGTATAGGTGGGGTCTCTGGGGCCAACGTCCTGACTTTC
CASSIGGVSGANVLTF
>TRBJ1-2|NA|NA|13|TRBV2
TGTGCCAGCAGTTCGGGGGTGGGACATGGCTACACCTTC
CASSSGVGHGYTF
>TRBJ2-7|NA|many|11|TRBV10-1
TGCGCCAGCAGTGAAGGGGGCGAGCAGTACTTC
CASSEGGEQYF
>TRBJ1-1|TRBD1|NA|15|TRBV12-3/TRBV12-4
TGTGCCAGCAGCCTTCACAGGGGGCGCCTGACTGAAGCTTTCTTT
CASSLHRGRLTEAFF
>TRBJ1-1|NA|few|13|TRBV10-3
TGTGCCAGCAGTGAAGTAGGTATCGCTGAAGCTTTCTTT
CASSEVGIAEAFF
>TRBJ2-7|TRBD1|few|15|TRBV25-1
TGTGCCAGCAGTGAATATCTGGGACAGGGGAACGAGCAGTACTTC
CASSEYLGQGNEQYF
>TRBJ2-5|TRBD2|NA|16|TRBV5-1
TGCGCCAGCAGCTACACCTTACTAGCGGCCCAAGAGACCCAGTACTTC
CASSYTLLAAQETQYF
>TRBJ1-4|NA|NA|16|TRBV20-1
TGCAGTGCTAGAGCAGGAGGGGGTAGGGCTAATGAAAAACTGTTTTTT
CSARAGGGRANEKLFF
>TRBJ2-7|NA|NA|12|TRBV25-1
TGTGCCTGGAGTGTAGCAGTCTACGAGCAGTACTTC
CAWSVAVYEQYF
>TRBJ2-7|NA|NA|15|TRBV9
TGTGCCAGCAGCCCGTCGGGGGCAATAGAAGGGGAGCAGTACTTC
CASSPSGAIEGEQYF
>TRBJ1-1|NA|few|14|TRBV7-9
TGTGCCAGCAGCTTAGTACGGCAGATCCCTGAAGCTTTCTTT
CASSLVRQIPEAFF
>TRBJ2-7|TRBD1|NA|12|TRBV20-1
TGCAGTGCTAGCGCCGGGACAGACGAGCAGTACTTC
CSASAGTDEQYF
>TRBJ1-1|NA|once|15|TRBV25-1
TGTGCCAGCAGTTACCCCACGCCCATGAACACTGAAGCTTTCTTT
CASSYPTPMNTEAFF
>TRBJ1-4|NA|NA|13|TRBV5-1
TGCGCCAGCAGCTTGGCGGGCCATAGCAACCTGTTTTTT
CASSLAGHSNLFF
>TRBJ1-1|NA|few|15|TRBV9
TGTGCCAGCCACCCTAAAGGAGGGGCGAACACTGAAGCTTTCTTT
CASHPKGGANTEAFF
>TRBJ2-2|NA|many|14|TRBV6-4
TGCGCCAGCAGTGAACAGGGTGGCACCGGGGAGCTGTTTTTT
CASSEQGGTGELFF
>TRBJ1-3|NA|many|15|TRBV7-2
TGTGCCAGCAGCCCGGCCGCAGGGGCTGGAAACACCATATATTTT
CASSPAAGAGNTIYF
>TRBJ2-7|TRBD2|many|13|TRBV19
TGTGCCAGTACGTCCGGGACTAGCGTCGAGCAGTACTTC
CASTSGTSVEQYF
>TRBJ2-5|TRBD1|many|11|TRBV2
TGTGCCAGCTTGGACAGGGTTGCCCAGTACTTC
CASLDRVAQYF
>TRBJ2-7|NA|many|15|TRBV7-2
TGTGCCAGCAGCTTAAGCCGATCGACTAAAGGGGAGCAGTACTTC
CASSLSRSTKGEQYF
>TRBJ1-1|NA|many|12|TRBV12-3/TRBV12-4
TGTGCCAGCAGTCTCCTGAGGACTGAAGCTTTCTTT
CASSLLRTEAFF
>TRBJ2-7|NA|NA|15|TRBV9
TGTGCCAGCAGCGTAGGGGGCGGGGACTCCTACGAGCAGTACTTC
CASSVGGGDSYEQYF